Each of the 3 T cell receptor beta chains below was sequenced from the same sample in a study of blood T cell repertoires in COVID-19. Clones were sequenced by immunoSEQ multiplex PCR, and TCRdb holds only the in-frame ones, with some missing. This sample has approximately 280,000 clones, with about 89% found just once. The sample comprised peripheral blood. All receptors derive from a woman in her fifties or sixties with acute or convalescent COVID-19.

The chain joins TRBV18 to TRBJ2-3; unclear D gene. The CDR3 has 15 amino acids. Germline V lookup: CDR1 KGHSH, CDR2 LQKENI. With 0 bases removed from V and 2 bases from J, the gap between germline ends came to 9 bases. CDR3 nucleotide sequence: TGTGCCAGCTCACCACCGAGCCAAGACACAGATACGCAGTATTTT. The encoded protein is CASSPPSQDTDTQYF.

The genes are TRBV15 and TRBJ1-2; D call uncertain. Trimming removed 0 bases at V and 8 bases at J, with 13 bases between. Germline V gene lookup returns CDR1 LNHNV and CDR2 YYDKDF (reference sequence). This CDR3 region has 14 residues. The CDR3 region has the DNA TGTGCCACCAGCAGAGATGGCGGGATCCGGGGCTACACCTTC. It specifies CATSRDGGIRGYTF.

J is TRBJ1-2 and V is TRBV18, with TRBD1 matching over 8 bases. Germline loops: CDR1 KGHSH, CDR2 LQKENI. With V trimmed by 3 bases and J by 6 bases, 9 bases remained unmatched. The CDR3 spans 15 residues. DNA of the CDR3: TGTGCCAGCTCACCCACCTTCCAGGGGGCGGATGGCTACACCTTC. Its translation is CASSPTFQGADGYTF.